This T cell receptor (beta chain) was obtained from a study of blood T cells in healthy people across ages. Study observations and caveats: Significant beta diversity loss was already apparent by age around 36, declining roughly linearly.

The CDR3 is 16 residues long. Ranging in age from about 6 to 90, the donors were healthy Caucasian individuals from Russia. The study isolated at least 6 million PBMCs from each sample. In the case of this clonotype: Its antigen remains unidentified.

PCR was performed a second time for about 7 to 12 cycles using a sample-barcoded 5' primer and a J-beta primer mix. TCRdb passed the 5' RACE reads through MiXCR, listing each CDR3 protein once. Seen here are roughly 800,000 distinct CDR3 sequences, 55% to 75% observed once, and the top ten hold about 20%. Sequencing was done on a sample of blood. The clonotype was recovered from a man aged 25 to 45 in good health. The V call is TRBV21-1, the J call TRBJ2-4; the table's D call TRBD2 went unverified against the DNA. TRBV21-1 is an annotated pseudogene. The CDR3 DNA reads TGTGCCAGCAGCAAAGAAAGAGGGAAAAGCTACAATGAGCAGTACTTC. Translated, it gives CASSKERGKSYNEQYF.